The clone carrying this T cell receptor (beta chain) was seen many times. Its specificity is not known. Germline V gene sequence: CDR1 SGHRS, CDR2 YFSETQ. The CDR3 is 15 amino acids. The V and J ends lost 3 bases and 5 bases respectively, with 16 bases between them. cDNA synthesis was performed by 5'RACE with 10-nucleotide random UMIs. TCRdb called the 5' RACE reads again in MiXCR, with one record for every CDR3 protein. The repertoire holds 60,000 to 85,000 distinct CDR3 sequences, around 5.2% seen once, with roughly 7% in the top ten. The data are from a study of neurological immune-mediated disorders. Whole-study results and caveats: There were no CDR3 amino acid sequences shared by expanded clones across subjects, a result suggesting private repertoires in all groups. The most TCR clonal expansion was seen in HTLV-1-associated myelopathy, whereas the least was seen in multiple sclerosis, below the level in healthy controls.

The unsorted libraries originated from 2 million PBMCs that had been stored at -80 C. The TCR was taken from a young man with multiple sclerosis. The chain employs TRBV5-1 and TRBJ2-3; the D gene could be TRBD1 or TRBD2 (5 bases each). The sequenced sample consisted of PBMCs. As DNA, the CDR3 is TGCGCCAGCAGCTACCACCGGGACCGCGGAGATACGCAGTATTTT. Translation: CASSYHRDRGDTQYF. Variable domain in full (rest from reference TRBV5-1 and TRBJ2-3): KAGVTQTPRYLIKTRGQQVTLSCSPISGHRSVSWYQQTPGQGLQFLFEYFSETQRNKGNFPGRFSGRQFSNSRSEMNVSTLELGDSALYLCASSYHRDRGDTQYFGPGTRLTVL.